Each of the 28 T cell receptor beta chains below was sequenced from the same sample in a study of beta chain features in type 1 diabetes. Whole-study findings and limits: Type 1 diabetes patients had moderately but significantly shorter TCRB CDR3s in all four CD4+ subsets.

For these receptors, no antigen is known. Reverse transcribing all isolated RNA meant expressed TCRB transcripts were sequenced. Here immunoSEQ multiplex PCR was the method, and the copy in TCRdb shows in-frame clones only, minus some. Among hundreds of thousands of clones listed, around 15% were seen once. Sequencing used naive CD4+ T cells from blood. These receptors all come from a man younger than 35 with type 1 diabetes.

This clone was seen only a few times. The gene calls are TRBV30 and TRBJ2-7; 10 positions agree with TRBD1. CDR1 and CDR2 (germline): GTSNPN, SVGIG (reference sequence). This CDR3 contains 13 residues. Trimming cost V 4 bases and J 4 bases; bases outside gene matches: 4. CDR3 amino acids: CAWTGTGVYEQYF. The CDR3 region has the DNA TGTGCCTGGACCGGGACAGGGGTTTACGAGCAGTACTTC.

About this clone itself: A much larger clonotype is one base distant, so this may be a read error. The same CDR3 is also encoded by other DNA sequences in this sample. The genes are TRBV7-2 and TRBJ2-5; D unresolved. CDR1 and CDR2 (germline): SGHTA, FQGNSA. The V gene lost 0 bases and the J gene lost 5 bases, with 1 base spanning the gap. CDR3 length: 11 amino acids. This CDR3 reads CASSLAETQYF. The CDR3 DNA follows: TGTGCCAGCAGCTTAGCGGAGACCCAGTACTTC.

This clone was counted a few times. The rearrangement uses TRBV7-3 and TRBJ2-1; a weak D match, TRBD2 (6 bases). The CDR3 is made up of 12 amino acids. Trimming shortened V by 2 bases and J by 12 bases, and 11 bases separated the two germline ends. CDR1 is SGHTA, CDR2 FQGTGA, per germline. CDR3 region: CASSLSGGTQFF. CDR3 coding DNA: TGTGCCAGCAGCTTATCCGGGGGTACGCAGTTCTTC.

J is TRBJ2-1 and V is TRBV18; 7 bases map to TRBD1. Trimming took 3 bases from V and 3 from J; bases not matched to a gene: 8. Germline V gene data show CDR1 as KGHSH and CDR2 as LQKENI. CDR3 length: 16 amino acids. The CDR3 DNA reads as TGTGCCAGCTCACCCCTACAGGGGAGAGGCTACAATGAGCAGTTCTTC. Translated, it gives CASSPLQGRGYNEQFF.

V is TRBV30 and J is TRBJ2-7; D is unclear. Germline V gene lookup returns CDR1 GTSNPN and CDR2 SVGIG (reference sequence). V was cut by 3 bases and J by 3 bases, with 6 bases left in between. The CDR3 consists of 11 residues. This CDR3 reads CAWRTNYEQYF. The DNA of the CDR3 is TGTGCCTGGAGAACCAACTACGAGCAGTACTTC.

This rearrangement joins TRBV7-9 to TRBJ2-7, with D maybe TRBD2 (6 bases). Trimming took off 3 bases at V and 4 bases at J, with 13 bases between the two ends. CDR3 length equals 14 residues. Germline lookup yields CDR1 SEHNR and CDR2 FQNEAQ (reference sequence). In DNA, the CDR3 is TGTGCCAGCAGCTTCGGGGGTAAGGAGTACGAGCAGTACTTC. This gives the protein CASSFGGKEYEQYF.

The CDR3 coding sequence is TGTGCCAGCAGCCGAGAGTATGAGCAGTTCTTC. As protein: CASSREYEQFF. The chain is built from TRBV5-4 and TRBJ2-1; D gene unclear. CDR1 and CDR2 from the germline V gene are SGHNT and YYREEE (reference sequence). Trimming removed 4 bases from V and 8 bases from J, with 7 bases in between. The CDR3 extends over 11 amino acids.

This clone has a handful of counts. The chain uses TRBV30 and TRBJ2-3; D might be TRBD2 (5 bases). The CDR3 extends over 16 amino acids. Germline CDR1 is GTSNPN and CDR2 is SVGIG (reference sequence). Trimming took 0 bases from V and 2 from J, leaving 15 bases between them. CDR3 nucleotide sequence: TGTGCCTGGAGTGTATTGAGCGGAACACACACAGATACGCAGTATTTT. Its translation: CAWSVLSGTHTDTQYF.

The rearrangement joins TRBV28 to TRBJ1-2; possibly TRBD1 for D (5 bases). In germline, CDR1 is MDHEN, CDR2 SYDVKM. V lost 7 bases to trimming and J lost 8 bases, with 20 bases between them. CDR3 length: 14 amino acids. The CDR3 here is CASIEGTRHGGYTF. For the CDR3, the DNA is TGTGCCAGCATAGAAGGGACCCGCCATGGGGGCTACACCTTC.

The chain carries TRBV29-1 and TRBJ2-5; TRBD1 is a possible D gene (6 bases). Trimming shortened V by 8 bases and J by 5 bases, and 15 bases separated the two germline ends. This CDR3 has 12 amino acids. Per the germline V gene, CDR1 is SQVTM and CDR2 is ANQGSEA. In DNA form, the CDR3 reads TGCAGCACCCAATCAGGGGTGGAGACCCAGTACTTC. Translation: CSTQSGVETQYF.

Only a few counts were recorded for this clone. The chain carries TRBV5-1 and TRBJ2-7, with D hard to call. Germline V CDR1 and CDR2: SGHRS, YFSETQ. Deletions cut 4 bases from V and 0 bases from J, with 14 bases between. This CDR3 comprises 15 residues. DNA of the CDR3: TGCGCCAGCAGCCCGCGTTGGGGAAGCTCCTACGAGCAGTACTTC. It translates to CASSPRWGSSYEQYF.

This clone was detected only a few times. The chain couples TRBV9 to TRBJ2-1; 7 positions agree with TRBD2. CDR3 length: 17 residues. With 0 bases clipped from V and 6 bases from J, the junction kept 12 bases outside the gene matches. In germline, CDR1 is SGDLS, CDR2 YYNGEE. Written as DNA, the CDR3 is TGTGCCAGCAGCGTAGGGACTAGTTTTATAGGAGGCAATGAGCAGTTCTTC. Protein product: CASSVGTSFIGGNEQFF.

The V call is TRBV30, the J call TRBJ2-2, with D possibly being TRBD1 or TRBD2 (6 bases each). Germline CDR1 and CDR2: GTSNPN and SVGIG (reference sequence). The CDR3 loop spans 14 amino acids. V was pared by 5 bases and J by 4 bases, with 14 bases between. The CDR3, as DNA: TGTGCCTGGCGGGGGCCATCCAGCACCGGGGAGCTGTTTTTT. Translated, it gives CAWRGPSSTGELFF.

This clone has more than one count but fewer than ten. The rearrangement links TRBV7-3 to TRBJ1-1; weak D call: TRBD1 (6 bases). CDR1 is SGHTA and CDR2 is FQGTGA in the germline V gene. Trimming removed 1 base at V and 2 bases at J, with 11 bases between. The CDR3 is 15 residues long. The CDR3 sequence is CASSLIGGTNTEAFF. Here the CDR3 DNA reads TGTGCCAGCAGCTTAATAGGGGGGACTAACACTGAAGCTTTCTTT.

The rearrangement links TRBV14 to TRBJ1-4, with a possible D match to TRBD1 (6 bases). The CDR3 has 16 amino acids. V shed 4 bases and J shed 0 bases, with 12 bases lying between them. Germline V lookup: CDR1 SGHDN, CDR2 FVKESK. CDR3 bases: TGTGCCAGCAGCCCTCTACAGGGAGCAACTAATGAAAAACTGTTTTTT. Translating gives CASSPLQGATNEKLFF.

J is TRBJ2-3 and V is TRBV5-6, with 13 bases lining up with TRBD2. Unmatched junction bases numbered 7, after V lost 4 bases and J lost 2 bases. This CDR3 has 17 amino acids. CDR1 and CDR2 from the germline V gene are SGHDT and YYEEEE. This CDR3 reads CASSGGLAGVFTDTQYF. The CDR3, as DNA: TGTGCCAGCAGCGGAGGACTAGCGGGAGTCTTCACAGATACGCAGTATTTT.

This sequence joins TRBV5-1 and TRBJ1-1; possibly TRBD1 for D (6 bases). Germline CDR1 and CDR2: SGHRS and YFSETQ. CDR3 length: 14 residues. V was trimmed by 3 bases and J by 5 bases, leaving 14 bases between them. The chain's CDR3 is CASSYGRGLTEAFF. The DNA for the CDR3 is TGCGCCAGCAGCTACGGCAGGGGTTTAACTGAAGCTTTCTTT. The whole variable domain, filled in from reference TRBV5-1 and TRBJ1-1, reads KAGVTQTPRYLIKTRGQQVTLSCSPISGHRSVSWYQQTPGQGLQFLFEYFSETQRNKGNFPGRFSGRQFSNSRSEMNVSTLELGDSALYLCASSYGRGLTEAFFGQGTRLTVV.

The chain carries TRBV10-3 and TRBJ2-7; D might be TRBD1 or TRBD2, each matching 5 bases. The CDR3 sequence is 12 residues long. Germline CDR1 ENHRY, CDR2 SYGVKD. Deletions cut 7 bases from V and 5 bases from J, with 12 bases between. CDR3 DNA: TGTGCCATCAAAGGGCAGGGAGACGAGCAGTACTTC. The encoded protein is CAIKGQGDEQYF.

The gene calls are TRBV9 and TRBJ2-6, with 9 bases identical to TRBD1. V lost 7 bases and J lost 0; bases outside the gene matches: 8. Germline CDR1 and CDR2: SGDLS and YYNGEE. CDR3 length: 17 amino acids. The CDR3 DNA reads TGTGCCAGCGTCCGGGACAGGGAACCCTCTGGGGCCAACGTCCTGACTTTC. It codes for CASVRDREPSGANVLTF.

This rearrangement joins TRBV29-1 to TRBJ1-1; weak D call: TRBD1 (6 bases). Trimming pared 6 bases from V and 0 bases from J, leaving 11 bases between. The CDR3 is made up of 13 amino acids. CDR1 is SQVTM, CDR2 ANQGSEA, per germline. CDR3 nucleotide sequence: TGCAGCGTGAGACAGGTGATGAACACTGAAGCTTTCTTT. Translated: CSVRQVMNTEAFF.

This clone was seen a few times. V is TRBV15 and J is TRBJ2-5; D unresolved. This CDR3 is 14 amino acids long. CDR1 is LNHNV and CDR2 is YYDKDF in the germline V gene (reference sequence). Trimming removed 0 bases from V and 5 bases from J, with 10 bases in between. The CDR3 sequence: CATSRDVVLETQYF. The CDR3 region has the DNA TGTGCCACCAGCAGAGATGTAGTCTTGGAGACCCAGTACTTC.

This clone turned up a few times. The chain employs TRBV5-4 and TRBJ2-3; the D is unclear. Trimming cost V 2 bases and J 2 bases, with 12 bases left between them. The CDR3 covers 15 residues. Germline CDR1 SGHNT, CDR2 YYREEE (reference sequence). The CDR3 coding sequence is TGTGCCAGCAGCTTCGACCGGAGAAACACAGATACGCAGTATTTT. Protein: CASSFDRRNTDTQYF.

The CDR3 loop is CASSFGLAGAQETQYF. In DNA form, the CDR3 reads TGTGCCAGCAGCTTTGGACTAGCGGGAGCGCAAGAGACCCAGTACTTC. V usage is TRBV5-4 and J usage is TRBJ2-5; 13 bases are a match to TRBD2. The CDR3 loop spans 16 amino acids. Trimming took 2 bases from V and 2 from J; bases not matched to a gene: 3. The germline CDR1 and CDR2 sequences are SGHNT and YYREEE (reference sequence).

The rearrangement links TRBV9 to TRBJ2-7; the D is unclear. V lost 1 base and J 4 bases, leaving 12 bases between the germline ends. The CDR3 totals 14 residues. In germline, CDR1 is SGDLS, CDR2 YYNGEE. CDR3 region: CASSVSRSVYEQYF. CDR3 DNA sequence: TGTGCCAGCAGCGTAAGCAGGAGTGTTTACGAGCAGTACTTC.

This clone was observed a handful of times. This CDR3 is also generated by other DNA sequences in the sample. This chain connects TRBV5-1 to TRBJ2-5; D is unclear. V lost 0 bases, J lost 2 bases, and 5 bases lay in between. In germline, CDR1 is SGHRS, CDR2 YFSETQ. This CDR3 has 13 amino acids. As DNA, the CDR3 is TGCGCCAGCAGCTTGGGTCGGCAAGAGACCCAGTACTTC. As protein: CASSLGRQETQYF.

This clone was observed a few times. The genes are TRBV11-2 and TRBJ2-7; TRBD2 matches at 8 bases. The germline CDR1 and CDR2 sequences are SGHAT and FQNNGV. This CDR3 has 15 amino acids. The J segment lost 7 bases and the V segment lost 3 bases, leaving 11 bases of the junction unmatched. The CDR3 nucleotides are TGTGCCAGCAGCTTCCTAGCGGGTCTAGTCGGGGAGCAGTACTTC. Amino acid sequence: CASSFLAGLVGEQYF.

The chain joins TRBV28 to TRBJ1-5; 8 bases fit TRBD1. Germline-derived CDR1 and CDR2 are MDHEN and SYDVKM. The CDR3 is 17 amino acids. V lost 3 bases, J lost 0 bases, and 7 bases stayed unmatched. CDR3 DNA sequence: TGTGCCAGCAGTTTCCGGGACAGGCAATATAGCAATCAGCCCCAGCATTTT. This encodes CASSFRDRQYSNQPQHF.

Concerning this clone itself: The sample has other DNA sequences that encode this CDR3 too. The CDR3 DNA is TGTGCCAGCAGTGGCGGTCAGCCCCAGCATTTT. It specifies CASSGGQPQHF. The genes are TRBV2 and TRBJ1-5; no definite D call. CDR1 and CDR2 from the germline V gene are SNHLY and FYNNEI. The CDR3 contains 11 residues. V dropped 4 bases and J dropped 6 bases, with 4 bases sitting between them. Full variable domain (rest looked up from reference TRBV2 and TRBJ1-5): EPEVTQTPSHQVTQMGQEVILRCVPISNHLYFYWYRQILGQKVEFLVSFYNNEISEKSEIFDDQFSVERPDGSNFTLKIRSTKLEDSAMYFCASSGGQPQHFGDGTRLSIL.